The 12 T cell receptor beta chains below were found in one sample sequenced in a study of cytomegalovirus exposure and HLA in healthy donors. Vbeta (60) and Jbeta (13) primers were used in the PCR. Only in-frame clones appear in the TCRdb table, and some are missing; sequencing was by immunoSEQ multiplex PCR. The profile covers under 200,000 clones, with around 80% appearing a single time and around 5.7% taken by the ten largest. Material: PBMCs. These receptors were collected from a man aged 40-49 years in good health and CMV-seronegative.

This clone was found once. The CDR3 nucleotides read TGTGCCAGCAGCCGCGGGACAGCTACTAATGAAAAACTGTTTTTT. Translation: CASSRGTATNEKLFF. This chain uses TRBV7-9 with TRBJ1-4, with 7 positions matching TRBD1. Trimming took 5 bases from V and 2 from J; bases not matched to a gene: 5. The CDR3 has 15 amino acids. Germline V gene data show CDR1 as SEHNR and CDR2 as FQNEAQ (reference sequence).

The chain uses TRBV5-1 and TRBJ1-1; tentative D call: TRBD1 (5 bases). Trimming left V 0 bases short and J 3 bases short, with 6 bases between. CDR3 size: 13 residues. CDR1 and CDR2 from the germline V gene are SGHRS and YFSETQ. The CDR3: CASSLETDTEAFF. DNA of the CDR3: TGCGCCAGCAGCTTGGAGACAGACACTGAAGCTTTCTTT.

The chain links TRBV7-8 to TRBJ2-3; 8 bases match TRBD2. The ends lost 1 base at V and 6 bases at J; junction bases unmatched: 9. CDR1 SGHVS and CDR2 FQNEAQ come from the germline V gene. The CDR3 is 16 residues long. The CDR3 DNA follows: TGTGCCAGCAGCTTAGGTGTCGGGAGGGCCACGGATACGCAGTATTTT. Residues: CASSLGVGRATDTQYF.

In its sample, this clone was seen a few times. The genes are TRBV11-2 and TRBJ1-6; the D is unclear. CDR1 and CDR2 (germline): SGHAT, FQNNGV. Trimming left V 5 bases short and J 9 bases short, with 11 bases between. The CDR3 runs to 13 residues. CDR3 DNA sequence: TGTGCCAGCAGCCCTAGGAGTGTTTCACCCCTCCACTTT. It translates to CASSPRSVSPLHF.

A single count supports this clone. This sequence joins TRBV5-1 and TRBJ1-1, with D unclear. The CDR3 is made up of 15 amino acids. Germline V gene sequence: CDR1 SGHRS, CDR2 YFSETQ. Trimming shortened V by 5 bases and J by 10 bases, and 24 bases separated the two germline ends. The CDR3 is CASRSGVLANSGAFF. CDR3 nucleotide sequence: TGCGCCAGCAGATCCGGGGTACTGGCAAACTCTGGAGCTTTCTTT. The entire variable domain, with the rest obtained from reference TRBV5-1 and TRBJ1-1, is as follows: KAGVTQTPRYLIKTRGQQVTLSCSPISGHRSVSWYQQTPGQGLQFLFEYFSETQRNKGNFPGRFSGRQFSNSRSEMNVSTLELGDSALYLCASRSGVLANSGAFFGQGTRLTVV.

The DNA of the CDR3 is TGTGCCACCAGCAGAGACCCTAGCGGGAGCATGAATGAGCAGTTCTTC. Translating it yields CATSRDPSGSMNEQFF. V and J are TRBV15 and TRBJ2-1; 10 bases map to TRBD2. Germline loops: CDR1 LNHNV, CDR2 YYDKDF (reference sequence). CDR3 length: 16 amino acids. Losses at the gene ends were 0 bases for V and 7 bases for J; bases not matched to a gene: 6.

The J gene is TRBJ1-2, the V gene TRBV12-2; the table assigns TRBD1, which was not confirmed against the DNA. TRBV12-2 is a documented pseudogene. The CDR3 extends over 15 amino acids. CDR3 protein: CASRAGTGSNYGYTF. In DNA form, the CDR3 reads TGTGCAAGTCGAGCCGGGACAGGTTCGAACTATGGCTACACCTTC.

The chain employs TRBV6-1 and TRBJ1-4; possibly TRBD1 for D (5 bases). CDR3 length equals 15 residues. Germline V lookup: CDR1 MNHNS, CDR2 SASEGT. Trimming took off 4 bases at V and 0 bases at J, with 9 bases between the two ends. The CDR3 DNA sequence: TGTGCCAGCAGTGTACAGACAGCAACTAATGAAAAACTGTTTTTT. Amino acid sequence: CASSVQTATNEKLFF.

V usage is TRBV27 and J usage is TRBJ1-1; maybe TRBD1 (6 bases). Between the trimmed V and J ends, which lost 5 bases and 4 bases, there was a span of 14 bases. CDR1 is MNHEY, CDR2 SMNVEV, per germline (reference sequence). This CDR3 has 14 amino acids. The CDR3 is CASSPGAGATEAFF. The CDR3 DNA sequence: TGTGCCAGCAGTCCGGGTGCAGGGGCCACTGAAGCTTTCTTT.

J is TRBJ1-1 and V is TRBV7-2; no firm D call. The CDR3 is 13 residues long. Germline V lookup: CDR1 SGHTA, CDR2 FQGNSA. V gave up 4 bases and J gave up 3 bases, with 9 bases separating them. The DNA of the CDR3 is TGTGCCAGCAGCTCATCGACTTACACTGAAGCTTTCTTT. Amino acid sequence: CASSSSTYTEAFF.

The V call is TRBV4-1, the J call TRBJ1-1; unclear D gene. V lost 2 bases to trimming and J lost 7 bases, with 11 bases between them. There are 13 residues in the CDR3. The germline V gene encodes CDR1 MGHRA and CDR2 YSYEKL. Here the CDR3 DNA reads TGCGCCAGCAGCCAATTGTTAGAAGATGAAGCTTTCTTT. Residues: CASSQLLEDEAFF.

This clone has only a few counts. The CDR3: CASSLGGGSSGANVLTF. Written as DNA, the CDR3 is TGTGCCAGCAGCTTAGGTGGCGGAAGCTCTGGGGCCAACGTCCTGACTTTC. The chain is built from TRBV5-4 and TRBJ2-6; no firm D call. Germline V gene sequence: CDR1 SGHNT, CDR2 YYREEE (reference sequence). This CDR3 spans 17 amino acids. V was trimmed by 2 bases and J by 0 bases, leaving 12 bases between them.